This T cell receptor (beta chain) came from a study of early T cells in non-severe SARS-CoV-2 infection. The CDR3 runs 12 residues. Trimming left V 2 bases short and J 7 bases short, with 9 bases between. Looked up from germline, CDR1 is MNHEY and CDR2 is SVGAGI. Whole-study results and caveats: VDJdb-based annotation leaned toward anti-spike CD8 responses and missed private and CD4 specificities.

This clonotype was seen only a few times. The antigen is undetermined. TCRdb itself ran the 5' RACE reads through MiXCR, one entry per CDR3 protein. Among roughly 50,000 distinct CDR3 sequences listed, more than 5.5% were seen once. This clonotype was sampled from an adult who was a healthcare worker with PCR-confirmed SARS-CoV-2 infection or an uninfected control (not recorded which). This specimen consisted of whole blood, obtained at baseline. This chain uses TRBV6-5 with TRBJ2-7; D gene unclear. The CDR3 sequence: CASSYIGLEQYF. In nucleotides, the CDR3 is TGTGCCAGCAGTTACATCGGGTTAGAGCAGTACTTC.